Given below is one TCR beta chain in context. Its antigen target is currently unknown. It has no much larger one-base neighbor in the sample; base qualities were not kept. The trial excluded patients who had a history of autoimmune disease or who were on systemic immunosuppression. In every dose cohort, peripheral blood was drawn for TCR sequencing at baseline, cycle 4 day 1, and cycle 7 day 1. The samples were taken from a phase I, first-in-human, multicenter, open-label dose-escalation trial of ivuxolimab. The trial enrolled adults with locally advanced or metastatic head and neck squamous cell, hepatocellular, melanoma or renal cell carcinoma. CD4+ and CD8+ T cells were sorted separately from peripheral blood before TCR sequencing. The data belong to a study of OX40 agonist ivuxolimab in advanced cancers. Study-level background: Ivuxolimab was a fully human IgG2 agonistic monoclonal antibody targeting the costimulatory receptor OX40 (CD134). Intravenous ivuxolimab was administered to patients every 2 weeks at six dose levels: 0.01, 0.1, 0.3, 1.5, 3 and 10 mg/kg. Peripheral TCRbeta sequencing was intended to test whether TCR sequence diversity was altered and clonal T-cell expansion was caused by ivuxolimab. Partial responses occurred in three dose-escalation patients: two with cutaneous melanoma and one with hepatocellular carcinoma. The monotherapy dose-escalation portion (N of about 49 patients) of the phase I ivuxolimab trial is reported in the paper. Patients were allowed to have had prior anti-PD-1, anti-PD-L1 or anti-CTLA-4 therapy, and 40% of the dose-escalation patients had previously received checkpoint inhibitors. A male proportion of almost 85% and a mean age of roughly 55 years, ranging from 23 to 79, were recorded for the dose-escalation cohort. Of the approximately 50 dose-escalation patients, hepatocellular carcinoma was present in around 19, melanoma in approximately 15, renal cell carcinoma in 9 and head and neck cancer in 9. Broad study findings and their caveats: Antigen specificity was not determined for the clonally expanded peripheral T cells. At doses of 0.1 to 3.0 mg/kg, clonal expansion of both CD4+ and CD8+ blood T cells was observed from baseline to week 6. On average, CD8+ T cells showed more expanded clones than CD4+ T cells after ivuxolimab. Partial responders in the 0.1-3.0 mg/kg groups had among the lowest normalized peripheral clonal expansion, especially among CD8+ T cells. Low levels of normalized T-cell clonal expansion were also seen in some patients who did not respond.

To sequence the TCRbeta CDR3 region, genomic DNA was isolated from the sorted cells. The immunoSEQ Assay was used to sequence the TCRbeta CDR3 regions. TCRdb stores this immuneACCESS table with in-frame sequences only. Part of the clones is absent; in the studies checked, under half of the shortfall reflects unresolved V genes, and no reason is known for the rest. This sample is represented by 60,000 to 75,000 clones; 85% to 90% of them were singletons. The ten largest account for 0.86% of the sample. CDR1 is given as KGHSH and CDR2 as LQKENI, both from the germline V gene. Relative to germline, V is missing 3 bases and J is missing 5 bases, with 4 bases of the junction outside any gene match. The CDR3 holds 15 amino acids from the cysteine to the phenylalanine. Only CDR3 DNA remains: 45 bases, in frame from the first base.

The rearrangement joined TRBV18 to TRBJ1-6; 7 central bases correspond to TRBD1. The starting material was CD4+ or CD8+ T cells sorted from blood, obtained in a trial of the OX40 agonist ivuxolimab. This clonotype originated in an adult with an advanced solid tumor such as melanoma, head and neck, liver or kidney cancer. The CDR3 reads CASSPKQGHNSPLHF. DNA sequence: TGTGCCAGCTCACCTAAACAGGGGCATAATTCACCCCTCCACTTT.